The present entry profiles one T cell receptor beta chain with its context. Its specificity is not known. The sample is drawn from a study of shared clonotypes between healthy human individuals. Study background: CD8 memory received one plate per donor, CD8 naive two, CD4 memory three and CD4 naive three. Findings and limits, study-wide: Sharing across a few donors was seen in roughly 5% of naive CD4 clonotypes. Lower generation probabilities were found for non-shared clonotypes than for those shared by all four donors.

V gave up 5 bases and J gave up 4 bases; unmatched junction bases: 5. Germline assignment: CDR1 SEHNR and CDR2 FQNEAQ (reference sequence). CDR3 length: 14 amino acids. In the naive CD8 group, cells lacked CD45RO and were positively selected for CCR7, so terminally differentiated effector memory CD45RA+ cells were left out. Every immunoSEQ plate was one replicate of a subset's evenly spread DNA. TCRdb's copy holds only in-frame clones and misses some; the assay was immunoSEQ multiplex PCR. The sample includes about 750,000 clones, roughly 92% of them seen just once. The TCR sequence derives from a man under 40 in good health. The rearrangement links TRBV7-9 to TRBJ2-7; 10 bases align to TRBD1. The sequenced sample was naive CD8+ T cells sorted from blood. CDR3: CASSRWDRGYEQYF. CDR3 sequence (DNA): TGTGCCAGCAGCCGATGGGACAGGGGTTACGAGCAGTACTTC.